These 11 T cell receptor beta chains originate from one sample sequenced in a study of shared clonotypes between healthy human individuals. Some clones are missing from TCRdb's copy, which holds only in-frame ones; the method was immunoSEQ multiplex PCR. The sample shows a few million clones, more than 80% of them seen only once. Source material: naive CD4+ T cells sorted from blood. The sample's subset: CD45RA+ positively selected. The receptors originated from a man between 18 and 29 years old in good health.

The chain uses TRBV5-4 and TRBJ2-5; 7 bases are shared with TRBD2. Germline assignment: CDR1 SGHNT and CDR2 YYREEE (reference sequence). The CDR3 contains 14 residues. Germline trimming cut 2 bases from V and 2 bases from J; bases unmatched to any gene: 3. CDR3 sequence: CASSFASGQETQYF. In nucleotides, the CDR3 is TGTGCCAGCAGCTTTGCTAGCGGACAAGAGACCCAGTACTTC.

This clone was found once. Other nucleotide sequences from this sample produce the same CDR3. The chain recombines TRBV30 with TRBJ1-1; 7 bases align to TRBD1. CDR1 GTSNPN and CDR2 SVGIG come from the germline V gene (reference sequence). The ends lost 0 bases at V and 3 bases at J; junction bases unmatched: 1. The length of the CDR3 is 13 residues. In DNA, the CDR3 is TGTGCCTGGAGTGTCCAGGGGGACACTGAAGCTTTCTTT. Amino acids: CAWSVQGDTEAFF.

The chain recombines TRBV7-9 with TRBJ1-2; 7 nucleotides agree with TRBD1. The CDR3 runs 17 residues. Trimming removed 0 bases from V and 7 bases from J; junction bases left unmatched: 14. Germline V gene data show CDR1 as SEHNR and CDR2 as FQNEAQ (reference sequence). The CDR3 loop reads CASSLAEFGDRAGGYTF. The DNA for the CDR3 is TGTGCCAGCAGCTTAGCGGAATTCGGTGACAGGGCTGGTGGCTACACCTTC. The variable domain in full, with the rest retrieved from reference TRBV7-9 and TRBJ1-2, is DTGVSQNPRHKITKRGQNVTFRCDPISEHNRLYWYRQTLGQGPEFLTYFQNEAQLEKSRLLSDRFSAERPKGSFSTLEIQRTEQGDSAMYLCASSLAEFGDRAGGYTFGSGTRLTVV.

On this clone: Other DNA sequences within the sample encode an identical CDR3. V gene TRBV6-6 combines with J gene TRBJ2-3; D gene uncertain. Germline V gene data show CDR1 as MNHNY and CDR2 as SVGAGI (reference sequence). The CDR3 contains 12 residues. V was pared by 7 bases and J by 0 bases, with 5 bases between. The CDR3 region is CASTTSTDTQYF. The CDR3 nucleotides are TGTGCCAGCACCACAAGCACAGATACGCAGTATTTT.

J is TRBJ2-5 and V is TRBV5-6, with 14 bases matching TRBD2. The DNA end lines up better with TRBJ2-7; the J call may be wrong. The CDR3 is 15 residues long. Germline-derived CDR1 and CDR2 are SGHDT and YYEEEE. In nucleotides, the CDR3 is TGTGCCAGCAGTCCGGGACTAGCGGGAGCGGGCGAGCAGTACTTC. Its translation: CASSPGLAGAGEQYF.

The chain recombines TRBV2 with TRBJ1-6; TRBD1 is a possible D gene (6 bases). The germline V gene encodes CDR1 SNHLY and CDR2 FYNNEI. This CDR3 spans 11 amino acids. V was cut by 10 bases and J by 10 bases, with 11 bases left in between. Written as DNA, the CDR3 is TGTGCCACCCAGGGGAACTCACCCCTCCACTTT. It is translated as CATQGNSPLHF. Using reference TRBV2 and TRBJ1-6 for the parts outside the CDR3, the full variable domain is EPEVTQTPSHQVTQMGQEVILRCVPISNHLYFYWYRQILGQKVEFLVSFYNNEISEKSEIFDDQFSVERPDGSNFTLKIRSTKLEDSAMYFCATQGNSPLHFGNGTRLTVT.

This chain's CDR3 is CAIRAQESSTDTQYF. CDR3 in DNA: TGTGCCATCAGGGCACAAGAATCTAGCACAGATACGCAGTATTTT. V and J are TRBV10-3 and TRBJ2-3; no clear D. V shed 6 bases and J shed 0 bases, with 13 bases lying between them. The CDR3 runs to 15 residues. CDR1 and CDR2 from the germline V gene are ENHRY and SYGVKD.

The chain is built from TRBV5-1 and TRBJ2-7; 8 positions match TRBD2. The CDR3 spans 19 residues. Germline V gives CDR1 SGHRS, CDR2 YFSETQ. With 3 bases clipped from V and 3 bases from J, the junction kept 20 bases outside the gene matches. CDR3 sequence reads: CASSYGLAGVGEGNYEQYF. The CDR3 region has the DNA TGCGCCAGCAGCTACGGACTAGCTGGGGTCGGGGAGGGGAACTACGAGCAGTACTTC.

This rearrangement joins TRBV7-8 to TRBJ1-2, with TRBD1 as a possible D gene (5 bases). V lost 0 bases and J 3 bases, leaving 17 bases between the germline ends. The CDR3 contains 17 residues. Germline V CDR1 and CDR2: SGHVS, FQNEAQ. The CDR3 loop is CASSLARQGGSDYGYTF. CDR3 bases: TGTGCCAGCAGCTTAGCGCGGCAGGGAGGATCGGACTATGGCTACACCTTC.

The chain combines TRBV19 with TRBJ2-3, with D possibly TRBD1 on 5 matching bases. The CDR3 totals 13 residues. Germline-derived CDR1 and CDR2 are LNHDA and SQIVND (reference sequence). V lost 5 bases, J lost 6 bases, and 12 bases lay in between. CDR3: CASSAPGSDTQYF. CDR3 coding DNA: TGTGCCAGTAGTGCCCCAGGGTCGGATACGCAGTATTTT.

V and J are TRBV2 and TRBJ1-4; 8 bases agree with TRBD1. Trimming cost V 4 bases and J 2 bases; bases outside gene matches: 3. The V gene's germline CDR1 is SNHLY and CDR2 FYNNEI. The CDR3 is made up of 15 amino acids. The CDR3 here is CASSVRQGTNEKLFF. The CDR3 DNA follows: TGTGCCAGCAGTGTCCGACAGGGGACTAATGAAAAACTGTTTTTT.